The 27 T cell receptor beta chains in this list originate from one sample, sequenced in a study of T cell responses to AZD1222 COVID-19 vaccine. The protocol was immunoSEQ multiplex PCR, while the TCRdb copy is restricted to in-frame clones and leaves out a portion. The sample yields about 100,000 clones, approximately 91% seen once. Sequencing was performed on peripheral blood, taken on day 0 of AZD1222 vaccination. The receptors derive from an adult in good health.

The chain joins TRBV21-1 to TRBJ2-1; TRBD1 was called by the table and not checked on the DNA. TRBV21-1 corresponds to a pseudogene. This CDR3 has 14 residues. In DNA, the CDR3 is TGTGCCAGCAGCAAAGCGACAGGGGACAATGAGCAGTTCTTC. Protein sequence: CASSKATGDNEQFF.

The chain employs TRBV5-1 and TRBJ2-7; 10 nucleotides agree with TRBD1. The J segment lost 2 bases and the V segment lost 9 bases, leaving 11 bases of the junction unmatched. This CDR3 is 15 amino acids long. Germline values: CDR1 SGHRS, CDR2 YFSETQ. The DNA for the CDR3 is TGCGCCACTAGACAGGGGGCACAGAGCCCCTACGAGCAGTACTTC. Residues: CATRQGAQSPYEQYF.

The V gene is TRBV27, the J gene TRBJ2-5; no clear D gene. Trimming shortened V by 2 bases and J by 5 bases, and 9 bases separated the two germline ends. CDR3 size: 13 residues. The V gene's germline CDR1 is MNHEY and CDR2 SMNVEV (reference sequence). DNA for the CDR3: TGTGCCAGCAGTTTACACCCTCGGGAGACCCAGTACTTC. This translates into CASSLHPRETQYF.

This clone has just one count. V gene TRBV5-4 combines with J gene TRBJ2-7; 8 bases match TRBD1. The CDR3 sequence is 14 residues long. After removal of 4 bases from V and 2 bases from J, the junction contained 5 bases not matched to a gene. Germline V gene data show CDR1 as SGHNT and CDR2 as YYREEE (reference sequence). The CDR3 sequence: CASSSRGRPYEQYF. The CDR3 DNA sequence: TGTGCCAGCAGCAGCAGGGGGCGGCCCTACGAGCAGTACTTC.

The rearrangement joins TRBV27 to TRBJ2-7; no clear D gene. Germline V CDR1 and CDR2: MNHEY, SMNVEV (reference sequence). CDR3 size: 13 residues. V lost 6 bases, J lost 4 bases, and 13 bases lay in between. The DNA for the CDR3 is TGTGCCAGCAGACTTCAGGAGAAGTACGAGCAGTACTTC. As protein: CASRLQEKYEQYF.

The chain has TRBV12-5 and TRBJ1-1; 7 nucleotides match TRBD1. Losses at the gene ends were 5 bases for V and 0 bases for J; bases not matched to a gene: 3. The CDR3 consists of 14 residues. CDR1 and CDR2 (germline): LGHNT, FRNRAP. The CDR3 nucleotides are TGTGCTAGTGGTCCCGACAGGGTGAACACTGAAGCTTTCTTT. This encodes CASGPDRVNTEAFF. Together with reference TRBV12-5 and TRBJ1-1, the CDR3 gives the full variable domain: DARVTQTPRHKVTEMGQEVTMRCQPILGHNTVFWYRQTMMQGLELLAYFRNRAPLDDSGMPKDRFSAEMPDATLATLKIQPSEPRDSAVYFCASGPDRVNTEAFFGQGTRLTVV.

This clone turned up a few times. This sample also contains other DNA sequences that code for the same CDR3. The rearrangement joins TRBV7-9 to TRBJ2-3; D is perhaps TRBD2 (5 bases). V lost 3 bases to trimming and J lost 1 base, with 8 bases between them. This CDR3 has 14 residues. Germline loops: CDR1 SEHNR, CDR2 FQNEAQ (reference sequence). The CDR3 nucleotides read TGTGCCAGCAGCTTGGTCGGGGGCACAGATACGCAGTATTTT. Translation: CASSLVGGTDTQYF.

The sample holds one count of this clone. One base separates it from a far larger clone, so it is likely a read error. The chain employs TRBV2 and TRBJ2-3; D is perhaps TRBD1 or TRBD2 (6 bases each). Trimming took off 11 bases at V and 3 bases at J, with 15 bases between the two ends. Germline CDR1 is SNHLY and CDR2 is FYNNEI. The CDR3 has 13 amino acids. This chain's CDR3 is CACGEGGTDTQYF. The CDR3 DNA reads as TGTGCCTGCGGTGAAGGGGGGACAGATACGCAGTATTTT.

The V and J genes are TRBV7-9 and TRBJ1-2, with 8 bases identical to TRBD1. The CDR3 has 15 amino acids. Germline V lookup: CDR1 SEHNR, CDR2 FQNEAQ (reference sequence). J was trimmed by 2 bases and V by 1 base; bases with no gene match: 3. In DNA form, the CDR3 reads TGTGCCAGCAGCTTAGGGGCAGGGGGCAACTATGGCTACACCTTC. It codes for CASSLGAGGNYGYTF.

The chain uses TRBV19 and TRBJ1-5, with TRBD1 identical over 9 bases. The CDR3 length is 14 residues. V was clipped by 3 bases and J by 4 bases; unmatched bases: 1. Per the germline V gene, CDR1 is LNHDA and CDR2 is SQIVND (reference sequence). The DNA of the CDR3 is TGTGCCAGTAGTATGACAGGGGGTAATCAGCCCCAGCATTTT. Protein sequence: CASSMTGGNQPQHF.

The V call is TRBV5-1, the J call TRBJ2-2; D is unresolved. The germline V gene has CDR1 SGHRS and CDR2 YFSETQ. The germline V and J ends were trimmed by 2 bases and 10 bases, with 15 bases remaining between them. This CDR3 has 14 amino acids. The DNA of the CDR3 is TGCGCCAGCAGCTTTGACGTCCAGGCTTTGGAGCTGTTTTTT. Its translation is CASSFDVQALELFF.

The V call is TRBV7-9, the J call TRBJ1-4; D not certain. This CDR3 is 14 amino acids long. The V gene lost 2 bases and the J gene lost 5 bases, with 9 bases spanning the gap. Germline V gene data show CDR1 as SEHNR and CDR2 as FQNEAQ (reference sequence). DNA of the CDR3: TGTGCCAGCAGCTTAAGTACCGCGAATGAAAAACTGTTTTTT. Translated: CASSLSTANEKLFF. Full variable domain (outside the CDR3, taken from reference TRBV7-9 and TRBJ1-4): DTGVSQNPRHKITKRGQNVTFRCDPISEHNRLYWYRQTLGQGPEFLTYFQNEAQLEKSRLLSDRFSAERPKGSFSTLEIQRTEQGDSAMYLCASSLSTANEKLFFGSGTQLSVL.

This chain connects TRBV23-1 to TRBJ1-1, with D perhaps TRBD1 (6 bases). TRBV23-1 belongs to the ORF category, with a function that is uncertain. V was shortened by 5 bases and J by 10 bases, with 14 bases between the two germline ends. The CDR3 runs to 12 residues. The DNA for the CDR3 is TGCGCCAGCAGTGAAAGGACAGCCCGAGCTTTCTTT. This gives the protein CASSERTARAFF.

The V call is TRBV28, the J call TRBJ2-7; D is perhaps TRBD1 (6 bases). V lost 3 bases and J lost 0, with 15 bases in between. Germline CDR1 and CDR2: MDHEN and SYDVKM. The CDR3 is made up of 16 amino acids. As DNA, the CDR3 is TGTGCCAGCAGTTTTCTAAGGACAGAACTCTCCTACGAGCAGTACTTC. This translates into CASSFLRTELSYEQYF.

The chain joins TRBV5-4 to TRBJ2-1, with 7 bases that match TRBD2. This CDR3 region has 19 residues. V lost 1 base to trimming and J lost 2 bases; unmatched junction nucleotides: 15. The germline V gene encodes CDR1 SGHNT and CDR2 YYREEE (reference sequence). DNA of the CDR3: TGTGCCAGCAGCTTGAGGCGGACTAGTTCACGAAGGCCCTACAATGAGCAGTTCTTC. Its protein product is CASSLRRTSSRRPYNEQFF.

The V call is TRBV7-9, the J call TRBJ1-2; D perhaps matches TRBD1 (5 bases). This CDR3 contains 15 residues. The ends were cut back, 1 base at V and 4 bases at J, with 13 bases in the middle. CDR1 is SEHNR, CDR2 FQNEAQ, per germline (reference sequence). Written as DNA, the CDR3 is TGTGCCAGCAGCTTAGTACAGTCGGGGCTCTATGGCTACACCTTC. It specifies CASSLVQSGLYGYTF.

This sequence joins TRBV2 and TRBJ2-1; D not certain. Germline V lookup: CDR1 SNHLY, CDR2 FYNNEI. This CDR3 is built from 16 residues. V lost 3 bases to trimming and J lost 0 bases, with 12 bases between them. CDR3 loop: CASSDLGVSSYNEQFF. As DNA, the CDR3 is TGTGCCAGCAGTGATCTAGGAGTGAGCTCCTACAATGAGCAGTTCTTC.

The chain joins TRBV7-8 to TRBJ1-2; no reliable D call. Germline V gene sequence: CDR1 SGHVS, CDR2 FQNEAQ. V was clipped by 1 base and J by 6 bases, with 18 bases between them. This CDR3 comprises 16 residues. The CDR3 DNA is TGTGCCAGCAGCTTAGTCGTAGTCCCCGTTTTTGATGGCTACACCTTC. Protein: CASSLVVVPVFDGYTF.

This clone was seen just once. The rearrangement joins TRBV5-1 to TRBJ2-5; no clear D gene. Germline V lookup: CDR1 SGHRS, CDR2 YFSETQ. The CDR3 consists of 12 residues. Trimming removed 4 bases at V and 5 bases at J, with 9 bases between. CDR3 bases: TGCGCCAGCAGCGTGGACGCGGAGACCCAGTACTTC. Translated, it gives CASSVDAETQYF.

The chain carries TRBV6-5 and TRBJ1-1; D might be TRBD1 (6 bases). The CDR3 is 14 residues long. With 6 bases removed from V and 3 bases from J, the gap between germline ends came to 14 bases. Germline V CDR1 and CDR2: MNHEY, SVGAGI. CDR3 amino acids: CASSVRGADTEAFF. CDR3 bases: TGTGCCAGCAGCGTCAGGGGAGCGGACACTGAAGCTTTCTTT.

The J gene is TRBJ2-7, the V gene TRBV29-1; TRBD2 aligns across 9 bases. Trimming cost V 7 bases and J 4 bases; bases outside gene matches: 17. The CDR3 has 16 amino acids. CDR1 is SQVTM, CDR2 ANQGSEA, per germline. The CDR3 loop is CSAIGWGGTSIYEQYF. The CDR3 DNA sequence: TGCAGCGCTATAGGTTGGGGCGGGACTAGCATTTACGAGCAGTACTTC.

The V gene is TRBV5-1, the J gene TRBJ2-2; D is tentatively TRBD1 or TRBD2 (5 bases each). CDR1 and CDR2 (germline): SGHRS, YFSETQ. This CDR3 is 17 amino acids long. V gave up 7 bases and J gave up 2 bases, with 21 bases separating them. CDR3 in DNA: TGCGCCAGCGAATCTGGGACCGGACGGGCAAACACCGGGGAGCTGTTTTTT. Its protein product is CASESGTGRANTGELFF. Looking up the rest from reference TRBV5-1 and TRBJ2-2 gives the full variable domain: KAGVTQTPRYLIKTRGQQVTLSCSPISGHRSVSWYQQTPGQGLQFLFEYFSETQRNKGNFPGRFSGRQFSNSRSEMNVSTLELGDSALYLCASESGTGRANTGELFFGEGSRLTVL.

The chain carries TRBV24-1 and TRBJ2-3; D possibly uses TRBD1 or TRBD2 (5 bases each). The germline V gene has CDR1 KGHDR and CDR2 SFDVKD. The V end was cut by 2 bases, the J end by 0 bases, with 14 bases between. CDR3 length equals 17 residues. The CDR3 DNA reads TGTGCCACCAGTGATTACGGCAGGGAGTCTAGCACAGATACGCAGTATTTT. As protein: CATSDYGRESSTDTQYF.

The chain carries TRBV2 and TRBJ1-1, with D maybe TRBD1 (5 bases). The CDR3 extends over 15 amino acids. The V end lost 4 bases, the J end lost 3 bases, and 15 bases lay between the germline ends. The V gene's germline CDR1 is SNHLY and CDR2 FYNNEI. CDR3 sequence reads: CASSGSGVGHTEAFF. The DNA for the CDR3 is TGTGCCAGCAGTGGATCTGGGGTGGGACACACTGAAGCTTTCTTT.

The chain links TRBV7-9 to TRBJ2-7; 7 bases agree with TRBD1. The CDR3 runs 13 residues. Looked up from germline, CDR1 is SEHNR and CDR2 is FQNEAQ (reference sequence). V gave up 1 base and J gave up 4 bases; unmatched junction bases: 1. CDR3 DNA: TGTGCCAGCAGCTTAGTGGGACAGTACGAGCAGTACTTC. It encodes CASSLVGQYEQYF.

The chain has TRBV2 and TRBJ1-6; TRBD1 matches at 8 bases. With 6 bases clipped from V and 3 bases from J, the junction kept 4 bases outside the gene matches. This CDR3 has 15 amino acids. Germline V gives CDR1 SNHLY, CDR2 FYNNEI. CDR3 protein: CASRTGTGYNSPLHF. Here the CDR3 DNA reads TGTGCCAGCAGAACCGGGACAGGCTATAATTCACCCCTCCACTTT.

The chain employs TRBV11-1 and TRBJ2-3; 10 bases align to TRBD1. The CDR3 totals 16 residues. J lost 4 bases, V lost 5 bases, and 9 bases had no gene match. Germline CDR1 SGHAT, CDR2 FQDESV (reference sequence). The CDR3 sequence is CASSQTGTGVADTQYF. The CDR3 bases are TGTGCCAGCAGCCAAACCGGGACAGGGGTTGCAGATACGCAGTATTTT.